Each of the 6 T cell receptor beta chains below was sequenced from the same sample in a study of siplizumab effects on memory and regulatory T cells. TCRdb's copy holds only in-frame clones and misses some; the assay was immunoSEQ multiplex PCR. Seen here are approximately 28,000 clones, around 83% observed once, and the top ten hold approximately 24%. The sequenced sample consisted of memory CD4+ T cells sorted from blood. The receptors here all came from a human donor in good health.

This chain connects TRBV19 to TRBJ1-5; D remains unclear. The germline V gene encodes CDR1 LNHDA and CDR2 SQIVND (reference sequence). Trimming shortened V by 7 bases and J by 5 bases, and 12 bases separated the two germline ends. This CDR3 contains 13 residues. The CDR3 sequence: CASKGSRHQPQHF. CDR3 nucleotides: TGTGCCAGTAAAGGTTCGAGGCATCAGCCCCAGCATTTT.

The chain joins TRBV7-6 to TRBJ2-1, with 11 bases matching TRBD2. V lost 7 bases and J lost 10; bases outside the gene matches: 6. The CDR3 is 13 amino acids. Germline V gene sequence: CDR1 SGHVS, CDR2 FNYEAQ. The CDR3 DNA reads as TGTGCCAGCACCCCTCGGACTAGCGGGGAGCAGTTCTTC. Protein sequence: CASTPRTSGEQFF.

The genes are TRBV2 and TRBJ2-5; 8 bases are a match to TRBD2. The CDR3 runs 14 residues. Germline CDR1 reads SNHLY; CDR2 reads FYNNEI. J lost 5 bases, V lost 7 bases, and 9 bases had no gene match. The CDR3 protein is CASIQAGAWETQYF. In DNA, the CDR3 is TGTGCCAGCATCCAAGCGGGAGCTTGGGAGACCCAGTACTTC.

The J gene is TRBJ2-7, the V gene TRBV11-3; D is unclear. The germline gives CDR1 SGHNT, CDR2 YENEEA. The CDR3 is 14 amino acids. V was shortened by 0 bases and J by 5 bases, with 11 bases between the two germline ends. CDR3 sequence reads: CASSLDRLVNEQYF. The CDR3 DNA reads as TGTGCCAGCAGCTTAGATCGGCTAGTGAACGAGCAGTACTTC. The full variable domain, rest sourced from reference TRBV11-3 and TRBJ2-7, is EAGVVQSPRYKIIEKKQPVAFWCNPISGHNTLYWYLQNLGQGPELLIRYENEEAVDDSQLPKDRFSAERLKGVDSTLKIQPAELGDSAVYLCASSLDRLVNEQYFGPGTRLTVT.

This chain uses TRBV5-1 with TRBJ2-2; D possibly matches TRBD1 or TRBD2 (5 bases each). Germline V gene data show CDR1 as SGHRS and CDR2 as YFSETQ. Trimming shortened V by 4 bases and J by 8 bases, and 15 bases separated the two germline ends. CDR3 size: 14 residues. The CDR3: CASSLEGFLGELFF. The CDR3 region has the DNA TGCGCCAGCAGCCTTGAGGGGTTCTTAGGGGAGCTGTTTTTT.

This clone appeared a single time. As DNA, the CDR3 is TGTGCCAGCACCCCTCAGGGGGGTACTGGAAACACCATATATTTT. Translation: CASTPQGGTGNTIYF. The chain employs TRBV6-1 and TRBJ1-3; 7 positions match TRBD1. With 7 bases clipped from V and 2 bases from J, the junction kept 8 bases outside the gene matches. The CDR3 totals 15 residues. CDR1 and CDR2 from the germline V gene are MNHNS and SASEGT.